These 28 T cell receptor beta chains were sequenced from one sample in a study of human CD8 memory T cell subsets. TCR beta libraries were made by UMI-labeled 5' RACE. From its re-call of the 5' RACE reads, TCRdb lists each CDR3 protein once, without DNA. Its listing shows roughly 17,000 distinct CDR3 sequences. The sequenced sample was CD8+ T cells from PBMCs. Receptors originate from a human donor in good health.

V and J are TRBV11-2 and TRBJ1-5; TCRdb's D call of TRBD1 is untestable without DNA. Germline assignment: CDR1 SGHAT and CDR2 FQNNGV. This CDR3 has 13 amino acids. The CDR3 protein is CASSRPGNQPQHF. Supplemented by reference TRBV11-2 and TRBJ1-5, the full variable domain reads EAGVAQSPRYKIIEKRQSVAFWCNPISGHATLYWYQQILGQGPKLLIQFQNNGVVDDSQLPKDRFSAERLKGVDSTLKIQPAKLEDSAVYLCASSRPGNQPQHFGDGTRLSIL.

The chain combines TRBV6-2 or TRBV6-3 with TRBJ2-7; without DNA, the TCRdb call of TRBD1 cannot be checked. Germline CDR1 MNHEY, CDR2 SVGEGT. The CDR3 covers 15 residues. CDR3 region: CASSYSKGTNYEQYF.

The chain has TRBV28 and TRBJ2-2; TCRdb calls TRBD1, which cannot be checked without DNA. This CDR3 comprises 15 residues. Germline V gives CDR1 MDHEN, CDR2 SYDVKM. The CDR3 loop is CASRKTGGAAGELFF.

The chain joins TRBV12-3 or TRBV12-4 to TRBJ2-7; TCRdb outputs TRBD1, but without DNA this stays unchecked. The CDR3 covers 14 residues. The CDR3 sequence: CASSSWTVSYEQYF.

V is TRBV7-8 and J is TRBJ2-5; there is no DNA to check the TCRdb D call of TRBD1. The CDR3 is made up of 14 amino acids. In germline, CDR1 is SGHVS, CDR2 FQNEAQ. The CDR3 sequence: CASSLARVAETQYF.

J is TRBJ1-2 and V is TRBV4-1; TCRdb returns TRBD1, unconfirmable since there is no DNA. CDR3 length equals 14 residues. The V gene's germline CDR1 is MGHRA and CDR2 YSYEKL. The CDR3 loop is CASSQDRGDYGYTF.

The CDR3: CASSLGLRTGLDTGELFF. V gene TRBV7-6 combines with J gene TRBJ2-2; TCRdb reports TRBD1, a call that lacks DNA to check it against. Germline V CDR1 and CDR2: SGHVS, FNYEAQ. The CDR3 runs to 18 residues.

The rearrangement uses TRBV6-5 and TRBJ2-2; the TCRdb call, TRBD1, lacks DNA for checking. Germline V CDR1 and CDR2: MNHEY, SVGAGI. The CDR3 extends over 13 amino acids. CDR3 sequence reads: CASSYGGAGELFF.

This rearrangement joins TRBV3-1 to TRBJ2-7; TCRdb outputs TRBD1, but without DNA this stays unchecked. The CDR3 extends over 16 amino acids. Germline CDR1 reads LGHDT; CDR2 reads YNNKEL (reference sequence). CDR3: CASSRIGQESSYEQYF.

The gene calls are TRBV5-4 and TRBJ2-3; TCRdb's D gene call, TRBD1, goes unchecked for lack of DNA. Germline CDR1 is SGHNT and CDR2 is YYREEE (reference sequence). The length of the CDR3 is 17 residues. The chain's CDR3 is CASSSKLGQLQVDTQYF.

This rearrangement joins TRBV10-3 to TRBJ2-7. The CDR3 totals 12 residues. The V gene's germline CDR1 is ENHRY and CDR2 SYGVKD. The CDR3 spells CAIRDSLYEQYF.

The chain is built from TRBV12-3 or TRBV12-4 and TRBJ2-3; checking the TCRdb D call of TRBD1 is not possible without DNA. CDR3 size: 15 residues. The CDR3 reads CASSPTGGIGDTQYF.

This rearrangement joins TRBV6-5 to TRBJ2-1. Germline CDR1 reads MNHEY; CDR2 reads SVGAGI. This CDR3 comprises 16 residues. CDR3 amino acids: CASSYSWTYRYNEQFF.

The V and J genes are TRBV19 and TRBJ1-1; TCRdb's D call of TRBD1 is untestable without DNA. There are 16 residues in the CDR3. Germline CDR1 reads LNHDA; CDR2 reads SQIVND (reference sequence). The CDR3 spells CASRSLETGAELEAFF. Full variable domain (remainder filled in from reference TRBV19 and TRBJ1-1): DGGITQSPKYLFRKEGQNVTLSCEQNLNHDAMYWYRQDPGQGLRLIYYSQIVNDFQKGDIAEGYSVSREKKESFPLTVTSAQKNPTAFYLCASRSLETGAELEAFFGQGTRLTVV.

This chain joins TRBV4-3 and TRBJ1-5. Germline V gene data show CDR1 as LGHNA and CDR2 as YSLEER. This CDR3 has 15 residues. CDR3: CASSQEVGLNQPQHF.

The CDR3 here is CAILTGGTEAFF. The chain joins TRBV19 to TRBJ1-1. The CDR3 extends over 12 amino acids. Germline V gene sequence: CDR1 LNHDA, CDR2 SQIVND (reference sequence).

This clonotype is medium-sized by frequency. V usage is TRBV20-1 and J usage is TRBJ2-7; TCRdb's D call, TRBD1, is unchecked because there is no DNA. The CDR3 runs to 15 residues. CDR1 is DFQATT and CDR2 is SNEGSKA in the germline V gene (reference sequence). CDR3 sequence: CSARGGTGGIYEQYF.

V is TRBV2 and J is TRBJ2-3; the D call of TRBD2 rests on TCRdb alone, since no DNA is present to check it. Germline V CDR1 and CDR2: SNHLY, FYNNEI. The CDR3 spans 16 residues. The CDR3 spells CASSPSSSGIHNTQYF.

By frequency, this clonotype is medium-sized. The gene calls are TRBV7-9 and TRBJ1-4. Germline V gene data show CDR1 as SEHNR and CDR2 as FQNEAQ (reference sequence). The CDR3 has 14 residues. The CDR3 loop is CASSSDGVNEKLFF.

This chain joins TRBV6-2 or TRBV6-3 and TRBJ2-3. The CDR3 loop spans 13 amino acids. CDR1 is MNHEY, CDR2 SVGEGT, per germline. The CDR3 sequence is CASSILSTDTQYF.

The rearrangement links TRBV7-8 to TRBJ1-5; TCRdb designates TRBD1, a call that cannot be tested without DNA. This CDR3 region has 14 residues. Germline CDR1 reads SGHVS; CDR2 reads FQNEAQ. The CDR3 sequence: CASSPGRGDQPQHF.

The chain combines TRBV20-1 with TRBJ2-7; TCRdb picks TRBD2, but there is no DNA to check that call. The CDR3 extends over 15 amino acids. Germline CDR1 reads DFQATT; CDR2 reads SNEGSKA (reference sequence). The CDR3 spells CSASHVTSPSYEQYF.

The gene calls are TRBV4-2 and TRBJ1-1. CDR3 length: 13 amino acids. Germline V gene data show CDR1 as LGHNA and CDR2 as YNFKEQ. The CDR3 is CASSQDKGSEAFF.

This chain uses TRBV4-2 with TRBJ2-7; TCRdb selects TRBD1, and the lack of DNA leaves this call unchecked. The germline gives CDR1 LGHNA, CDR2 YNFKEQ. The CDR3 runs 15 residues. The CDR3 protein is CASSQERDPVYEQYF.

The V gene is TRBV13, the J gene TRBJ2-3; TCRdb outputs TRBD2, but without DNA this stays unchecked. Germline V gives CDR1 PRHDT, CDR2 FYEKMQ (reference sequence). CDR3 length: 15 residues. This CDR3 is CASSFIGGPGDTQYF.

The chain couples TRBV29-1 to TRBJ2-5; TCRdb outputs TRBD2, but without DNA this stays unchecked. CDR1 and CDR2 (germline): SQVTM, ANQGSEA. The CDR3 has 14 amino acids. CDR3 in amino acids: CSVETRLVVETQYF. The variable domain in full, completed from reference TRBV29-1 and TRBJ2-5, reads SAVISQKPSRDICQRGTSLTIQCQVDSQVTMMFWYRQQPGQSLTLIATANQGSEATYESGFVIDKFPISRPNLTFSTLTVSNMSPEDSSIYLCSVETRLVVETQYFGPGTRLLVL.

The chain recombines TRBV29-1 with TRBJ2-5. The CDR3 runs to 14 residues. CDR1 and CDR2 (germline): SQVTM, ANQGSEA. The CDR3 loop reads CSVEGVLSQETQYF.

This rearrangement joins TRBV2 to TRBJ2-5; TCRdb designates TRBD2, a call that cannot be tested without DNA. This CDR3 contains 11 residues. CDR1 is SNHLY and CDR2 is FYNNEI in the germline V gene. The CDR3 sequence: CAGEGEETQYF.